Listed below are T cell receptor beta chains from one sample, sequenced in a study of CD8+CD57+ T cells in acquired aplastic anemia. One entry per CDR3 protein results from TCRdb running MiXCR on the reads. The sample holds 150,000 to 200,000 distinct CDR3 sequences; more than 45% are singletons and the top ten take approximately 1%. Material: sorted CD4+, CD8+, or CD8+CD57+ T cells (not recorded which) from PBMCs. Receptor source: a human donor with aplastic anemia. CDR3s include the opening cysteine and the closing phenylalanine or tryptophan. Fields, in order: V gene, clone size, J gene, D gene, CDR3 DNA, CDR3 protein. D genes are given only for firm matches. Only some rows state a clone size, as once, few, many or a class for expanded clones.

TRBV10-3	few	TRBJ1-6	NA	TGTGCCAGCAGAGGACGCAATAATTCACCCCTCCACTTT	CASRGRNNSPLHF
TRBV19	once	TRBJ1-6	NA	TGTGCCAGTACTAGGACAGCGCCTACGGCTTCACCCCTCCACTTT	CASTRTAPTASPLHF
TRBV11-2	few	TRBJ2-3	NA	TGTGCCAGCAGCTTAGAGGGGTGGGCGGGCACAGATACGCAGTATTTT	CASSLEGWAGTDTQYF
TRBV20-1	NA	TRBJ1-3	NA	TGCAGTGCTAGAAAGGGGTCCTTCACTTTTGGAAACACCATATATTTT	CSARKGSFTFGNTIYF
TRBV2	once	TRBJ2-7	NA	TGTGCCAGCAGTAGGGGGGGAAGCTCCTACGAGCAGTACTTC	CASSRGGSSYEQYF
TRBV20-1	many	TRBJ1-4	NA	TGCAGTGCTCCTCCCCCCGGCCGGGGTGAAAAACTGTTTTTT	CSAPPPGRGEKLFF
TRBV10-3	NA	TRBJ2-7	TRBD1	TGTGCCATCAGTTGGGACAGGGTGAATTACGAGCAGTACTTC	CAISWDRVNYEQYF
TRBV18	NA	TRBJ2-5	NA	TGTGCCAGCTCACCATTCGGATCACAGGGAGTAGAGACCCAGTACTTC	CASSPFGSQGVETQYF
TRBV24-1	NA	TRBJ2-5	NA	TGTGCCACCACCAGCGACGGAGAGACCCAGTACTTC	CATTSDGETQYF
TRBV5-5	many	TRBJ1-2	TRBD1	TGTGCCAGCAGCTTTAACAGGGGAGCCTATGGCTACACCTTC	CASSFNRGAYGYTF
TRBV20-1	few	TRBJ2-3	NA	TGCAGTGCTGGGGAGGATACGCAGTATTTT	CSAGEDTQYF
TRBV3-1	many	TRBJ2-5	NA	TGTGCCAGCAGCCAAGATAAGTACCACCAAGAGACCCAGTACTTC	CASSQDKYHQETQYF
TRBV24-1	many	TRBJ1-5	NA	TGTGCCGCCGGGGGTAGGGGCAATCAGCCCCAGCATTTT	CAAGGRGNQPQHF
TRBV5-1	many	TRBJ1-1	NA	TGCGCCAGCAGCTTGGCCGAGGTAAACACTGAAGCTTTCTTT	CASSLAEVNTEAFF
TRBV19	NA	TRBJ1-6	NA	TGTGCCAGTAGCAGGGGACCGTTTAATTCACCCCTCCACTTT	CASSRGPFNSPLHF
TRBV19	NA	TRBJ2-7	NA	TGTGCCAGCAGTGACCAACGGAGCGGCTCCTACGAGCAGTACTTC	CASSDQRSGSYEQYF
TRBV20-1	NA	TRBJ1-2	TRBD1	TGCAGTGCGATACAGGGGACGGGCTACACCTTC	CSAIQGTGYTF
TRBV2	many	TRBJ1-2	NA	TGTGCCAGCAGTGTTAATGACAGGTCGATCTATGGCTACACCTTC	CASSVNDRSIYGYTF
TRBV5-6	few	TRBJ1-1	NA	TGTGCCAGCAGCTTGGTTCAGGGGATCACTGAAGCTTTCTTT	CASSLVQGITEAFF
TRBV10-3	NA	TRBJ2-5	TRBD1	TGTGCCATCAGTGTGGGGACAGGGCCGAACCAAGAGATCCAGTACTTC	CAISVGTGPNQEIQYF
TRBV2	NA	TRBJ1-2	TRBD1	TGTGTCAGCAGCGACAGGGGGCGAGGGGATGGCTACACCTTT	CVSSDRGRGDGYTF
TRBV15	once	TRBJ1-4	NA	TGTGCCACCAGCACCCGGAGGGCGACAACTAATGAAAAACTGTTTTTT	CATSTRRATTNEKLFF
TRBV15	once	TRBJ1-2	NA	TGTGCCACCAGCAGAGAGTGGGGAGGTTCTGGCTACACCTTC	CATSREWGGSGYTF
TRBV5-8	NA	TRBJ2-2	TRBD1	TGTGCCAGCAGGAAAACAGGGGGCGCAAGGATCGGGGAGCTGTTTTTT	CASRKTGGARIGELFF
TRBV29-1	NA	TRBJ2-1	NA	TGCAGTGCAGGGAATCACGATGAGCAGTTCTTC	CSAGNHDEQFF
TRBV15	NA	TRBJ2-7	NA	TGTGCCACCAGCACCCGATGCGACAGCCACTACGAGCAGTACTTC	CATSTRCDSHYEQYF
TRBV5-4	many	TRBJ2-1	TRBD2	TGTGCCAGCAGCTTGGTCGCGGGGGGCGGGTACAATGAGCAGTTCTTC	CASSLVAGGGYNEQFF
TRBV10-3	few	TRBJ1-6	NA	TGTGCCATCAGCCCACAGGAGTTCAGTTCACCCCTCCACTTT	CAISPQEFSSPLHF
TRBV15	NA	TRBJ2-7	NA	TGTGCCACCAGCAGGGGGATGGGGGCCTCCTACGAGCAGTACTTC	CATSRGMGASYEQYF
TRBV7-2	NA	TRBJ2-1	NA	TGTGCCAGCAGCTTAACGGTGTATGAGCAGTTCTTC	CASSLTVYEQFF
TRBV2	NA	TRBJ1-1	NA	TGTGCCAGCAGTGTTGACGGACGTTTCGGAGGTCGGCAGAACACTGAAGCTTTCTTT	CASSVDGRFGGRQNTEAFF
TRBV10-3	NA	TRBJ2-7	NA	TGTGCCATCATCGCTAGCGCATTTTCTGTCGAGCAGTACTTC	CAIIASAFSVEQYF
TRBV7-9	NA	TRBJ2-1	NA	TGTGCCAGCAGGCATCCCTCCGGCCATGAGCAGTTCTTC	CASRHPSGHEQFF
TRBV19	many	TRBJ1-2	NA	TGTGCCAGTAGTCGTCCGACAGATGGCTACACCTTC	CASSRPTDGYTF
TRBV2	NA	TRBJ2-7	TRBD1	TGTGCCAGCAGAGGGACAGGGATAACGTGGGAGCAGTACTTC	CASRGTGITWEQYF
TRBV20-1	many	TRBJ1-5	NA	TGCAGTGCCCCACCCCCGGACTATAGCAATCAGCCCCAGCATTTT	CSAPPPDYSNQPQHF
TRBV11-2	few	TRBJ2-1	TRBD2	TGTGCCAGCAGCTGGGGTAGCGGGGGCTACAATGAGCAGTTCTTC	CASSWGSGGYNEQFF
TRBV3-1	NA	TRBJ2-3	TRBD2	TGTGCCAGCAGCCCCAGCGGGGCATACACAGATACGCAGTATTTT	CASSPSGAYTDTQYF
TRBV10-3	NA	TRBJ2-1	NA	TGTGCCATCAGTGAATCGGGGGGCCTCTACGATGAGCAGCTCTTC	CAISESGGLYDEQLF